Listed below are T cell receptor beta chains from one sample, sequenced in a study of OX40 agonist ivuxolimab in advanced cancers. Clones were read by immunoSEQ multiplex PCR, and TCRdb kept only the in-frame ones, dropping some. The table shows approximately 86,000 clones, with approximately 91% occurring only once. The source was CD4+ or CD8+ T cells sorted from blood, collected in a trial of the OX40 agonist ivuxolimab. The receptors here all came from an adult with an advanced solid tumor such as melanoma, head and neck, liver or kidney cancer. Each CDR3 is given with its conserved first and last residue. Each record gives: CDR3 DNA, CDR3 protein, J gene, V gene, clone size, D gene. A D gene is named only where the DNA matches it firmly. The size of a clone is reported for some rows only, either as once, few or many, or as a class for expanded clones.

CDR3 DNA: TGTGCCAGCAGCTGGAGGAGCACAGATACGCAGTATTTT
CDR3 protein: CASSWRSTDTQYF
J gene: TRBJ2-3
V gene: TRBV7-2
clone size: .
D gene: .

CDR3 DNA: TGTGCCAGCAGTGAGGACCGGTACACTGAAGCTTTCTTT
CDR3 protein: CASSEDRYTEAFF
J gene: TRBJ1-1
V gene: TRBV2
clone size: .
D gene: .

CDR3 DNA: TGTGCCAGTAGTCGGGACAGGGCGTCCGTCGAGACCCAGTACTTC
CDR3 protein: CASSRDRASVETQYF
J gene: TRBJ2-5
V gene: TRBV19
clone size: .
D gene: TRBD1

CDR3 DNA: TGTGCCATCAGTGAGCGGGGGACAGGGGTGGTTAAGGATGGCTACACCTTC
CDR3 protein: CAISERGTGVVKDGYTF
J gene: TRBJ1-2
V gene: TRBV10-3
clone size: .
D gene: TRBD1

CDR3 DNA: TGTGCCAGCAGTCCCCGAGGACGGTCCTCTGGAAACACCATATATTTT
CDR3 protein: CASSPRGRSSGNTIYF
J gene: TRBJ1-3
V gene: TRBV6-6
clone size: .
D gene: .

CDR3 DNA: TGTGCCAGCAGCACCCAACCGGGACAGGGATACTATGGCTACACCTTC
CDR3 protein: CASSTQPGQGYYGYTF
J gene: TRBJ1-2
V gene: TRBV5-5
clone size: .
D gene: TRBD1

CDR3 DNA: TGTGCCAGCAGCTTTCGGGACAGGGGTCCCGAGCAGTACTTC
CDR3 protein: CASSFRDRGPEQYF
J gene: TRBJ2-7
V gene: TRBV7-8
clone size: .
D gene: TRBD1

CDR3 DNA: TGTGCCAGCAGCTTAGGCGGGAGATACTCCTACGAGCAGTACTTC
CDR3 protein: CASSLGGRYSYEQYF
J gene: TRBJ2-7
V gene: TRBV11-2
clone size: .
D gene: TRBD2

CDR3 DNA: TGTGCCAGCAGCGTGACAGAAGGTGAGCAGTTCTTC
CDR3 protein: CASSVTEGEQFF
J gene: TRBJ2-1
V gene: TRBV9
clone size: few
D gene: .

CDR3 DNA: TGTGCCAGCAGCTTTCAATCTACAGGGCGGAGTGACACCATATATTTT
CDR3 protein: CASSFQSTGRSDTIYF
J gene: TRBJ1-3
V gene: TRBV7-2
clone size: .
D gene: .

CDR3 DNA: TGTGCCTGGAGTGTACGGGGATCCGGCTCTGAAGCTTTCTTT
CDR3 protein: CAWSVRGSGSEAFF
J gene: TRBJ1-1
V gene: TRBV30
clone size: once
D gene: .

CDR3 DNA: TGTGCCAGCGGGAGATTTTGGACAGCGGAAACTGAAGCTTTCTTT
CDR3 protein: CASGRFWTAETEAFF
J gene: TRBJ1-1
V gene: TRBV6-1
clone size: .
D gene: .

CDR3 DNA: TGTGCCAGTAGTACCACGAAAGGGGGCCGAGGAAACATTCAGTACTTC
CDR3 protein: CASSTTKGGRGNIQYF
J gene: TRBJ2-4
V gene: TRBV19
clone size: few
D gene: TRBD1

CDR3 DNA: TGTGCCAGTAGCATGGACAGAAGACCTACCTACGAGCAGTACTTC
CDR3 protein: CASSMDRRPTYEQYF
J gene: TRBJ2-7
V gene: TRBV19
clone size: few
D gene: .

CDR3 DNA: TGTGCCAGCAGCTTAGAGCGGTACAATGAGCAGTTCTTC
CDR3 protein: CASSLERYNEQFF
J gene: TRBJ2-1
V gene: TRBV7-2
clone size: .
D gene: .